The clone carrying this TCR beta chain occurred many times. The antigen is not known. Per germline, CDR1 SGHTA and CDR2 FQGNSA. This CDR3 has 13 amino acids. The germline V and J ends were trimmed by 1 base and 2 bases, with 5 bases remaining between them. TCRdb analysed the 5' RACE reads with MiXCR anew, one entry per CDR3 protein. The sample has about 290,000 distinct CDR3 sequences, nearly 9.5% seen once; the top ten hold 6% to 8.5%. This sample was included in a study of identical twins. Study-wide results and limits: Insertion counts were lower in abundant cord blood beta clonotypes, a trend that memory repertoires did not show. Compared with models, monozygotic twins showed more out-of-frame TCR alpha sharing.

The sample was also reused in another study, on yellow fever vaccine responses in identical twins.

The source of this sequence is a woman under 30 in good health. V usage is TRBV7-2 and J usage is TRBJ1-2; D unresolved. Sequences were obtained from CD8+ T cells sorted from blood. The CDR3 region is CASSLEENYGYTF. CDR3 DNA sequence: TGTGCCAGCAGCTTAGAAGAAAACTATGGCTACACCTTC.